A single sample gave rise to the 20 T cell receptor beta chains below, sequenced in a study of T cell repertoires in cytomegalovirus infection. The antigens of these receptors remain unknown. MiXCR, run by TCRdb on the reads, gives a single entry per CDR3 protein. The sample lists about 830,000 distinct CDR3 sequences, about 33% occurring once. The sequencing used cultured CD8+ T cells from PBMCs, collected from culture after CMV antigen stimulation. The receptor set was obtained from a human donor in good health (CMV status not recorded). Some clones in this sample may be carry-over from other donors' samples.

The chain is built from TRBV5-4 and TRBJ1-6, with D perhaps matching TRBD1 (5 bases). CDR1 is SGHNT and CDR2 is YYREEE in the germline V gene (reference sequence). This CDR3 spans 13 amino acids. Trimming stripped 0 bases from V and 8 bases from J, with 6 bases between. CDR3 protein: CASSLEGHSPLHF. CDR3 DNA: TGTGCCAGCAGCTTGGAGGGACATTCACCCCTCCACTTT.

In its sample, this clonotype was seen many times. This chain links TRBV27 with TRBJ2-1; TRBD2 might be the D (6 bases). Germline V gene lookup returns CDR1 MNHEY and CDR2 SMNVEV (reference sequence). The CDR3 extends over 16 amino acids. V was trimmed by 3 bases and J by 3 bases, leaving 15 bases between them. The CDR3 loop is CASSFSIAELYNEQFF. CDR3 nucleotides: TGTGCCAGCAGTTTTTCGATAGCGGAGCTCTACAATGAGCAGTTCTTC.

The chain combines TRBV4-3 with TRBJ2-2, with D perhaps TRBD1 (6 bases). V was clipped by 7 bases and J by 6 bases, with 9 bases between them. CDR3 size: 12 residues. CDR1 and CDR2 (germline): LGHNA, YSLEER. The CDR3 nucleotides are TGCGCCAGCAACTCAGGGGCCGGGGAGCTGTTTTTT. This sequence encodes CASNSGAGELFF.

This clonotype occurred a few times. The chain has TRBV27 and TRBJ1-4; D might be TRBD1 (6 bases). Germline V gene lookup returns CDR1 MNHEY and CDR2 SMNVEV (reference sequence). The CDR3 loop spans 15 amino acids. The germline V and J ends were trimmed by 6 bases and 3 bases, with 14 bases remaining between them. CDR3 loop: CASRDSWGSNEKLFF. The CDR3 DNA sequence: TGTGCCAGCAGGGACAGTTGGGGGTCTAATGAAAAACTGTTTTTT.

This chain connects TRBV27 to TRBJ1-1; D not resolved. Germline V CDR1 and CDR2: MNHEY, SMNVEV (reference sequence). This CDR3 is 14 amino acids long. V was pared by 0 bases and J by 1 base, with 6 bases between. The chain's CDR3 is CASSLSSGNTEAFF. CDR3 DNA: TGTGCCAGCAGTTTATCGTCCGGGAACACTGAAGCTTTCTTT.

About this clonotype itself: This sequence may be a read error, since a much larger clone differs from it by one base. The CDR3 DNA reads TGTGCCAACAGTTTAGGGTCGACAGGGGTAGGCAATGAGCAGTTCTTC. Translating gives CANSLGSTGVGNEQFF. The gene calls are TRBV12-3 or TRBV12-4 and TRBJ2-1, with 8 positions matching TRBD1. The CDR3 contains 16 residues.

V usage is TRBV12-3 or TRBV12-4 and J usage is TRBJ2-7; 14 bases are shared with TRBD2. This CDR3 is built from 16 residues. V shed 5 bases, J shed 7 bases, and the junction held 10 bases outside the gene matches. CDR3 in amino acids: CASSTRLAGGPWEQYF. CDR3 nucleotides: TGTGCCAGCAGTACGAGACTAGCGGGGGGGCCGTGGGAGCAGTACTTC.

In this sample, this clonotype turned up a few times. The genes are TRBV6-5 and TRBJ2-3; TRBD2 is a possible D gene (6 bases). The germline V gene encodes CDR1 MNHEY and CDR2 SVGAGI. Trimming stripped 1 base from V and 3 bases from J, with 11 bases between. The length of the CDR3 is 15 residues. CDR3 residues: CASSYLGGATDTQYF. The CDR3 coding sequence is TGTGCCAGCAGTTACTTAGGCGGGGCGACAGATACGCAGTATTTT.

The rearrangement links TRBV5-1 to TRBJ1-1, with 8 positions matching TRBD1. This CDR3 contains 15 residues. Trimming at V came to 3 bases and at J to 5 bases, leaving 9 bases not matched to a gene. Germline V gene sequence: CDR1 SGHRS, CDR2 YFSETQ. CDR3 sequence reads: CASSSTGAGITEAFF. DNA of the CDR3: TGCGCCAGCAGCTCGACAGGGGCAGGAATAACTGAAGCTTTCTTT.

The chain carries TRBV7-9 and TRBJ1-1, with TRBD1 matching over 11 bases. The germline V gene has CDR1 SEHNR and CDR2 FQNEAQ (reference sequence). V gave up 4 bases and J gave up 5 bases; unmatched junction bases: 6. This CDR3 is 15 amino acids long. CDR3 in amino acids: CASSSRTGGRTEAFF. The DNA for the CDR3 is TGTGCCAGCAGCTCCCGGACAGGGGGCCGGACTGAAGCTTTCTTT.

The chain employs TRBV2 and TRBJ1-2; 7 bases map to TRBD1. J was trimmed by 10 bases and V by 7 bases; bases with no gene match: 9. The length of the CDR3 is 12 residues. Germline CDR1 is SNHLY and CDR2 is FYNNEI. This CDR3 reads CASIGTDDDYTF. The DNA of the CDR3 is TGTGCCAGCATAGGGACAGATGATGACTACACCTTC.

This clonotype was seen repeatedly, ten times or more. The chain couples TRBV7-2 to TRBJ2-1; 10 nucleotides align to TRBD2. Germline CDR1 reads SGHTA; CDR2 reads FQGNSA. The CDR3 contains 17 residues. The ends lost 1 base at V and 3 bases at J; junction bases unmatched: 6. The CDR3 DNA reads TGTGCCAGCAGCTTAGACCCTAGCGGGGGATACTACAATGAGCAGTTCTTC. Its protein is CASSLDPSGGYYNEQFF. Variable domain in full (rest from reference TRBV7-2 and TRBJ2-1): GAGVSQSPSNKVTEKGKDVELRCDPISGHTALYWYRQSLGQGLEFLIYFQGNSAPDKSGLPSDRFSAERTGGSVSTLTIQRTQQEDSAVYLCASSLDPSGGYYNEQFFGPGTRLTVL.

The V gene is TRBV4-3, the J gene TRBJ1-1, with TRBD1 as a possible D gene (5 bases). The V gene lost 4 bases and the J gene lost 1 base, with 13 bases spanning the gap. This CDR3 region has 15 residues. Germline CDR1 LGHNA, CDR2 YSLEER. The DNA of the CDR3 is TGCGCCAGCAGCCGAGATAGGGGATCGAACACTGAAGCTTTCTTT. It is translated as CASSRDRGSNTEAFF.

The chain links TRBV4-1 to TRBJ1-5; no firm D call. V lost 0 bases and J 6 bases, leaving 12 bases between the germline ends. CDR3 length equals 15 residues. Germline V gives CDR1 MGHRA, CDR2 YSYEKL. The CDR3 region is CASSQDLGGSQPQHF. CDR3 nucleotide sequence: TGCGCCAGCAGCCAAGATCTAGGTGGAAGTCAGCCCCAGCATTTT.

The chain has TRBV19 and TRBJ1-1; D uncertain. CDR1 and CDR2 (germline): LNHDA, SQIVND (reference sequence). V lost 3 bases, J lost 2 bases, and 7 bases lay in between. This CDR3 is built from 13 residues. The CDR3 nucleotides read TGTGCCAGTAGTATCTTCAGAAACACTGAAGCTTTCTTT. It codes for CASSIFRNTEAFF.

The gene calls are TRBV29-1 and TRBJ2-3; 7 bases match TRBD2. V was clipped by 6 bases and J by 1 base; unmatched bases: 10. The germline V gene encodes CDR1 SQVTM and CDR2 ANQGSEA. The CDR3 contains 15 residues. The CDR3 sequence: CSVRGASGRTDTQYF. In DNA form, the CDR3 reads TGCAGCGTCCGAGGGGCTAGCGGTCGCACAGATACGCAGTATTTT.

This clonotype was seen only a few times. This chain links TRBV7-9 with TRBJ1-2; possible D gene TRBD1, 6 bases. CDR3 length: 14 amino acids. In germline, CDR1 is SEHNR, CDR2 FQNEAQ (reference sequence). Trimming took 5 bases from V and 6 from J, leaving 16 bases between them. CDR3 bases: TGTGCCAGCAGCCCCCCTGGGGCAGGGGATGGCTACACCTTC. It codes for CASSPPGAGDGYTF.

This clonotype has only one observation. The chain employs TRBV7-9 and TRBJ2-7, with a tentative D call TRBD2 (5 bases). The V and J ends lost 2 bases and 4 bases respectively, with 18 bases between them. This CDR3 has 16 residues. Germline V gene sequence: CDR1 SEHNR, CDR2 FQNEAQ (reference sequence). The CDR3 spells CASSLSLDYERYEQYV. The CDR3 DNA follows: TGTGCCAGCAGCTTATCACTAGACTACGAACGATACGAGCAGTACGTC.

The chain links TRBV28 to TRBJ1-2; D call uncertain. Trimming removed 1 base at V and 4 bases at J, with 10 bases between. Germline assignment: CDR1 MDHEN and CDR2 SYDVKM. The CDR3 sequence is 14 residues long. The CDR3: CASSLSLASYGYTF. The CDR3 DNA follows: TGTGCCAGCAGTTTATCCCTGGCCAGCTATGGCTACACCTTC.

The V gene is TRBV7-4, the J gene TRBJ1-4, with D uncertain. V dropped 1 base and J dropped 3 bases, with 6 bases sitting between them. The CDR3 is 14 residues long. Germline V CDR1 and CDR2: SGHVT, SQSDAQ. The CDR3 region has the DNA TGTGCCAGCAGCTTAGAAGGATCTAATGAAAAACTGTTTTTT. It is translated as CASSLEGSNEKLFF. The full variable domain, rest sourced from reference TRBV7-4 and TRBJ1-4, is GAGVSQSPRYKVAKRGRDVALRCDSISGHVTLYWYRQTLGQGSEVLTYSQSDAQRDKSGRPSGRFSAERPERSVSTLKIQRTEQGDSAVYLCASSLEGSNEKLFFGSGTQLSVL.